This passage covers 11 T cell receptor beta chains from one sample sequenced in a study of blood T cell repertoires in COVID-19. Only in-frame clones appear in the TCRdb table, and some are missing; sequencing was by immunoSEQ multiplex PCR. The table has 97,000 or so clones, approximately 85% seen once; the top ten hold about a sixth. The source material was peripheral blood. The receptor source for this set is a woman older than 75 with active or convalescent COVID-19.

The CDR3 region has the DNA TGTGCCAGCAGAGGGGGCTGGAGTTCACCCCTCCACTTT. This sequence encodes CASRGGWSSPLHF. The chain is built from TRBV7-2 and TRBJ1-6; 7 bases are shared with TRBD1. After removal of 6 bases from V and 9 bases from J, the junction contained 5 bases not matched to a gene. Germline CDR1 reads SGHTA; CDR2 reads FQGNSA. The CDR3 contains 13 residues. The complete variable domain, with remaining parts taken from reference TRBV7-2 and TRBJ1-6, reads GAGVSQSPSNKVTEKGKDVELRCDPISGHTALYWYRQSLGQGLEFLIYFQGNSAPDKSGLPSDRFSAERTGGSVSTLTIQRTQQEDSAVYLCASRGGWSSPLHFGNGTRLTVT.

CDR3 region: CASSLAIQRRRQETQYF. The CDR3 bases are TGTGCCAGCAGCTTAGCGATCCAGCGAAGGCGCCAAGAGACCCAGTACTTC. The chain employs TRBV7-6 and TRBJ2-5, with D hard to call. CDR1 is SGHVS and CDR2 is FNYEAQ in the germline V gene. This CDR3 is built from 17 residues. The V end lost 0 bases, the J end lost 1 base, and 15 bases lay between the germline ends.

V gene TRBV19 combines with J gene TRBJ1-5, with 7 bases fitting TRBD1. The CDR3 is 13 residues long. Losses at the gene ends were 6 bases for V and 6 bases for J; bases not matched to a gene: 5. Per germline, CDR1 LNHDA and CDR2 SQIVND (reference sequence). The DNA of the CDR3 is TGTGCCAGTAGCAGACAGGGTGGTCAGCCCCAGCATTTT. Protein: CASSRQGGQPQHF.

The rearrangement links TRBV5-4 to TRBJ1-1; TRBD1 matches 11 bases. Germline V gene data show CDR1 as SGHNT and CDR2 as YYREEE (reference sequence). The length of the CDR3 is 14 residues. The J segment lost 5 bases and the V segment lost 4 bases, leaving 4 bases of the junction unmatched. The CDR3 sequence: CASSRTGGLTEAFF. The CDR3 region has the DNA TGTGCCAGCAGCCGGACAGGGGGCCTTACTGAAGCTTTCTTT.

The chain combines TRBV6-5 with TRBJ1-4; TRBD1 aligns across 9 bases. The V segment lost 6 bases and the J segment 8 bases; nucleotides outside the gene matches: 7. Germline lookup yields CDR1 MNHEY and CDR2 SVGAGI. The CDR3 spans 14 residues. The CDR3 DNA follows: TGTGCCAGCAGGGACAGGGGAGGTTTCGAAAAACTGTTTTTT. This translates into CASRDRGGFEKLFF.

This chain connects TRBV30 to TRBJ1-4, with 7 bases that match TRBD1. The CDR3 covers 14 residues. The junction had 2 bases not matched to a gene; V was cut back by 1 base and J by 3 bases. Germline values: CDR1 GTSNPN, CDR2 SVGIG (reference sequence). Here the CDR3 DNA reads TGTGCCTGGAGTGGGGACAGTTCTAATGAAAAACTGTTTTTT. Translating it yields CAWSGDSSNEKLFF.

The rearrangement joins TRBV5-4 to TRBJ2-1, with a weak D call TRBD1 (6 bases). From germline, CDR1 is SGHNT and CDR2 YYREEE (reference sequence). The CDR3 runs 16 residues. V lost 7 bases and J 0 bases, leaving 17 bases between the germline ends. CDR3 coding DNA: TGTGCCAGCGCGGAGTTGCAGGGGAGCTCCTACAATGAGCAGTTCTTC. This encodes CASAELQGSSYNEQFF.

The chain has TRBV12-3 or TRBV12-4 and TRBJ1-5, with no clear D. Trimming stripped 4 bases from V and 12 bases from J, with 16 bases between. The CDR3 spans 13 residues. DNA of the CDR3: TGTGCCAGCAGTTCCCCCCCTGCGGTGCTCCAGCATTTT. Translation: CASSSPPAVLQHF.

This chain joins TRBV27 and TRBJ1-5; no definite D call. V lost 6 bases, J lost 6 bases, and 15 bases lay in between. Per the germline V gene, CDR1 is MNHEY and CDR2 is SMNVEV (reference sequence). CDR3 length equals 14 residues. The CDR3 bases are TGTGCCAGCAGCCCAGCAGAGGGAAGTCAGCCCCAGCATTTT. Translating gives CASSPAEGSQPQHF.

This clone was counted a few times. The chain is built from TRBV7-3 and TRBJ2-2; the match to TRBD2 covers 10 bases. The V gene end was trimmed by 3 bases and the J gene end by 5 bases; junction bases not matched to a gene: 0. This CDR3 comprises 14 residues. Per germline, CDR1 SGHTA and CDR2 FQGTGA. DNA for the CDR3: TGTGCCAGCAGCTTGACTAGCGGGACCGGGGAGCTGTTTTTT. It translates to CASSLTSGTGELFF.

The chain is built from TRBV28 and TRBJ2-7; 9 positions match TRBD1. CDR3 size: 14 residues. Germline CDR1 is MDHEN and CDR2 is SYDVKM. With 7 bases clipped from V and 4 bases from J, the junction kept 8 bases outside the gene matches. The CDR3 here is CASISQTGGYEQYF. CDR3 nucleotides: TGTGCCAGCATCTCCCAGACAGGGGGGTACGAGCAGTACTTC.